A selection of T cell receptor beta chains follows, all from one sample in a study of cytomegalovirus exposure and HLA in healthy donors. Repertoires were generated with immunoSEQ multiplex PCR, while TCRdb's copy carries only in-frame clones and drops some. The sample includes under 200,000 clones, about four fifths of them seen just once. Input material: PBMCs. These receptors were obtained from a woman in her 50s in good health and CMV-seronegative. Each CDR3 is given with its conserved first and last residue. A D gene is named only where the DNA matches it firmly. For some rows the clone size is stated as once, few or many, or as a class when expanded; others skip it.

d_call cdr3_length clone_size j_call v_call cdr3_aa cdr3_nt
NA 13 NA TRBJ2-5 TRBV10-3 CAISGGPSETQYF TGTGCCATCAGCGGGGGACCTTCAGAGACCCAGTACTTC
NA 17 NA TRBJ2-1 TRBV21-1 CASSNLPPGLADLQEFF TGTGCCAGCAGCAATCTCCCTCCGGGACTAGCGGACCTACAGGAGTTCTTC
TRBD1 15 NA TRBJ1-2 TRBV9 CASSVAGTGRGGYTF TGTGCCAGCAGCGTAGCCGGGACAGGGAGGGGTGGCTACACCTTC
NA 13 few TRBJ2-7 TRBV9 CASSVEVVGEQYF TGTGCCAGCAGCGTAGAAGTGGTCGGCGAGCAGTACTTC
NA 15 NA TRBJ1-2 TRBV2 CASSEGRWAGVGYTF TGTGCCAGCAGTGAAGGGAGGTGGGCAGGGGTTGGCTACACCTTC
TRBD2 15 NA TRBJ2-5 TRBV11-2 CASSSNSGGVGTQYF TGTGCCAGCAGCTCCAATAGCGGGGGGGTAGGGACCCAGTACTTC
NA 13 few TRBJ1-1 TRBV9 CASSVAGDTEAFF TGTGCCAGCAGCGTAGCAGGGGACACTGAAGCTTTCTTT
NA 15 NA TRBJ2-7 TRBV7-2 CASSLAVGATYEQYF TGTGCCAGCAGCTTAGCGGTAGGGGCAACCTACGAGCAGTACTTC
NA 17 once TRBJ2-1 TRBV5-1 CASSSQTLGSLGNEQFF TGCGCCAGCAGCTCTCAGACGTTGGGGAGCTTGGGGAATGAGCAGTTCTTC
TRBD2 17 NA TRBJ2-3 TRBV29-1 CSVEEGLAGGTTDTQYF TGCAGCGTTGAAGAGGGACTAGCGGGGGGAACAACAGATACGCAGTATTTT
TRBD1 16 NA TRBJ1-4 TRBV5-1 CASRAHGDSLNEKLFF TGCGCCAGCAGAGCACACGGGGACAGCCTTAATGAAAAACTGTTTTTT
NA 16 NA TRBJ2-4 TRBV18 CASSPLPLAGKNIQYF TGTGCCAGCTCACCACTCCCTTTAGCCGGGAAAAACATTCAGTACTTC
NA 14 once TRBJ2-1 TRBV19 CASSRDTTYNEQFF TGTGCCAGTAGTCGGGACACCACCTACAATGAGCAGTTCTTC
NA 13 NA TRBJ2-2 TRBV30 CAWSVLRTGELFF TGTGCCTGGAGTGTACTGAGGACCGGGGAGCTGTTTTTT
TRBD1 15 once TRBJ1-5 TRBV2 CASSVEGAGNQPQHF TGTGCCAGCAGTGTTGAGGGGGCTGGCAATCAGCCCCAGCATTTT
TRBD1 15 NA TRBJ2-1 TRBV7-6 CASSFTGTGPNEQFF TGTGCCAGCAGCTTTACCGGGACAGGGCCCAATGAGCAGTTCTTC
NA 16 NA TRBJ1-3 TRBV10-3 CAISEAGSGSGNTIYF TGTGCCATCAGTGAGGCCGGGTCTGGCTCTGGAAACACCATATATTTT
TRBD1 17 NA TRBJ1-5 TRBV7-9 CSSSSGNFGQGPQPQHF TGTTCCAGCAGCTCGGGAAATTTTGGACAGGGTCCTCAGCCCCAGCATTTT
TRBD2 17 NA TRBJ2-2 TRBV5-1 CASSLRVSGRGTGELFF TGCGCCAGCAGCTTGCGGGTTAGCGGGAGAGGCACCGGGGAGCTGTTTTTT
TRBD1 17 NA TRBJ1-6 TRBV5-4 CASSLDRGNAYNSPLHF TGTGCCAGCAGCTTGGACAGGGGGAACGCCTATAATTCACCCCTCCACTTT
NA 15 once TRBJ2-7 TRBV13 CASSDLGRSSYEQYF TGTGCCAGCAGTGACCTGGGCCGAAGCTCCTACGAGCAGTACTTC
NA 15 NA TRBJ2-7 TRBV19 CASSIERKLRYEQYF TGTGCCAGTAGTATTGAGAGAAAGCTGAGATACGAGCAGTACTTC
NA 14 NA TRBJ2-5 TRBV5-1 CASSTPGGQETQYF TGCGCCAGCAGTACCCCTGGAGGGCAAGAGACCCAGTACTTC
NA 12 NA TRBJ2-7 TRBV6-1 CASMPGTYEQYF TGTGCCAGCATGCCAGGGACCTACGAGCAGTACTTC
NA 13 NA TRBJ1-5 TRBV7-2 CASSFTGNQPQHF TGTGCCAGCAGCTTCACCGGGAATCAGCCCCAGCATTTT
NA 15 once TRBJ2-5 TRBV4-3 CASSQVRAPDETQYF TGCGCCAGCAGCCAGGTGAGGGCGCCGGACGAGACCCAGTACTTC
NA 11 once TRBJ2-5 TRBV6-5 CASRYQETQYF TGTGCCAGCAGATATCAAGAGACCCAGTACTTC
NA 19 NA TRBJ1-2 TRBV7-9 CASSLSGRTSARGDYGYTF TGTGCCAGCAGCTTAAGCGGAAGGACATCCGCTCGGGGGGACTATGGCTACACCTTC
NA 16 few TRBJ1-4 TRBV2 CASSEDSGQPNEKLFF TGTGCCAGCAGTGAAGATAGTGGACAGCCTAATGAAAAACTGTTTTTT
NA 14 NA TRBJ1-1 TRBV5-5 CASSLVQGPSEAFF TGTGCCAGCAGCTTGGTTCAGGGGCCCTCTGAAGCTTTCTTT
TRBD1 18 NA TRBJ1-4 TRBV7-7 CASSSPRDRDRGGEKLFF TGTGCCAGCAGCTCTCCCCGGGACAGGGATAGAGGTGGTGAAAAACTGTTTTTT
NA 15 NA TRBJ2-3 TRBV4-2 CASSQPGTDTDTQYF TGTGCCAGCAGCCAACCGGGGACTGACACAGATACGCAGTATTTT
NA 17 NA TRBJ1-1 TRBV6-4 CASSDSKVLGQDTEAFF TGTGCCAGCAGTGACTCGAAGGTCCTGGGGCAAGACACTGAAGCTTTCTTT
TRBD2 15 few TRBJ2-3 TRBV19 CASSLGGARTDTQYF TGTGCCAGTTCTCTCGGGGGGGCCAGAACAGATACGCAGTATTTT
TRBD2 15 NA TRBJ2-3 TRBV4-3 CASSRGGLAGDTQYF TGCGCCAGCAGCCGAGGTGGGCTAGCGGGAGATACGCAGTATTTT
NA 13 NA TRBJ2-7 TRBV28 CASSPPDISEQYF TGTGCCAGCAGTCCCCCTGACATTTCCGAGCAGTACTTC
NA 15 NA TRBJ2-5 TRBV28 CASTLGVPPAETQYF TGTGCCAGCACCTTAGGGGTGCCCCCCGCGGAGACCCAGTACTTC
TRBD2 16 NA TRBJ2-7 TRBV28 CASSLGTTRIGYEQYF TGTGCCAGCAGTTTAGGGACTACCCGCATAGGATACGAGCAGTACTTC
NA 14 NA TRBJ1-1 TRBV5-1 CASSVAGSLTEAFF TGCGCCAGCAGCGTCGCAGGGTCTTTAACTGAAGCTTTCTTT
NA 15 few TRBJ1-4 TRBV25-1 CASSESGRSLEKLFF TGTGCCAGCAGTGAATCGGGGAGGTCTTTAGAAAAACTGTTTTTT
TRBD1 15 NA TRBJ1-5 TRBV19 CASSIPTGVHQPQHF TGTGCCAGTAGTATCCCGACAGGGGTCCATCAGCCCCAGCATTTT
NA 15 NA TRBJ2-5 TRBV2 CASSEGVQGSGTQYF TGTGCCAGCAGTGAAGGAGTGCAGGGGTCAGGGACCCAGTACTTC
TRBD1 16 few TRBJ2-1 TRBV2 CASSWLSGGWSNEQFF TGTGCCAGCAGTTGGTTATCAGGGGGTTGGAGCAATGAGCAGTTCTTC
NA 13 NA TRBJ1-5 TRBV7-2 CASSFSQNQPQHF TGTGCCAGCAGCTTCAGTCAGAATCAGCCCCAGCATTTT
NA 12 NA TRBJ1-1 TRBV7-9 CASSSGPGEAFF TGTGCCAGCAGCTCCGGGCCGGGGGAAGCTTTCTTT
TRBD1 16 NA TRBJ2-7 TRBV4-3 CASSQSRVRQGYEQYF TGCGCCAGCAGCCAGAGCCGGGTAAGACAGGGATACGAGCAGTACTTC
TRBD1 15 NA TRBJ2-2 TRBV18 CASSLSGQGAGELFF TGTGCCAGCTCACTGAGTGGACAGGGGGCCGGGGAGCTGTTTTTT
NA 14 NA TRBJ1-3 TRBV30 CAWRPGHSGNTIYF TGTGCCTGGCGACCGGGACACTCAGGAAACACCATATATTTT
NA 13 few TRBJ1-1 TRBV10-3 CAISESRNTEAFF TGTGCCATCAGTGAGTCGAGAAACACTGAAGCTTTCTTT
TRBD1 15 NA TRBJ2-7 TRBV25-1 CASSRTGGLSYEQYF TGTGCCAGCAGCCGAACAGGGGGCCTCTCCTACGAGCAGTACTTC
TRBD1 12 NA TRBJ1-1 TRBV7-2 CASTLGGAEAFF TGTGCCAGCACCCTAGGGGGCGCTGAAGCTTTCTTT
TRBD2 16 few TRBJ2-1 TRBV6-4 CASSDGRGGGYNEQFF TGTGCCAGCAGTGACGGGCGGGGGGGCGGGTACAATGAGCAGTTCTTC
NA 11 NA TRBJ2-7 TRBV19 CASSIRGEQYF TGTGCCAGTAGTATCCGCGGGGAGCAGTACTTC
NA 13 NA TRBJ1-1 TRBV4-3 CASSQVRDTEAFF TGCGCCAGCAGCCAAGTACGGGACACTGAAGCTTTCTTT
NA 16 NA TRBJ1-5 TRBV19 CASSIEGRLGNQPQHF TGTGCCAGTAGTATAGAGGGCAGACTAGGCAATCAGCCCCAGCATTTT
NA 14 once TRBJ1-1 TRBV7-2 CASSRTVMNTEAFF TGTGCCAGCAGCCGGACAGTTATGAACACTGAAGCTTTCTTT
TRBD1 15 NA TRBJ1-1 TRBV18 CASSPGTGVYTEAFF TGTGCCAGCTCACCGGGGACAGGGGTATACACTGAAGCTTTCTTT